This T cell receptor (beta chain) was sequenced during a study of a mutant IDH1 vaccine in newly diagnosed glioma. Study-level background: Patients were started on vaccination 4-6 weeks after radiotherapy alone, or with temozolomide cycles. Before enrollment, the patients had been treated with radiotherapy alone, temozolomide alone, or both together. Most of them had received both. Mean patient age was about 44 years; around 62% were male and around 40% female. General study findings and limits: Among top peripheral T cell clonotypes, changes seemed unrelated to pseudoprogression.

V was pared by 0 bases and J by 11 bases, with 9 bases between. There are 12 residues in the CDR3. Germline CDR1 reads LNHNV; CDR2 reads YYDKDF (reference sequence). Comment on this clone: Its target is unknown.

Time point given: week 5, during vaccination. The vaccine gave 300 ug of a 20-mer mutant IDH1 peptide subcutaneously per dose. Data came from immunoSEQ multiplex PCR; TCRdb stores just in-frame clones and leaves some out. The table has tens of thousands of clones, about four fifths seen once. The sequencing here drew on PBMCs, taken from a glioma patient whose treatment included an IDH1 peptide vaccine. The V and J genes are TRBV15 and TRBJ2-3; no clear D. The sequence was collected from a man aged 50 to 59 with glioma. CDR3 sequence (DNA): TGTGCCACCAGCAGAGATCGGACCCGGCAGTATTTT. It codes for CATSRDRTRQYF.